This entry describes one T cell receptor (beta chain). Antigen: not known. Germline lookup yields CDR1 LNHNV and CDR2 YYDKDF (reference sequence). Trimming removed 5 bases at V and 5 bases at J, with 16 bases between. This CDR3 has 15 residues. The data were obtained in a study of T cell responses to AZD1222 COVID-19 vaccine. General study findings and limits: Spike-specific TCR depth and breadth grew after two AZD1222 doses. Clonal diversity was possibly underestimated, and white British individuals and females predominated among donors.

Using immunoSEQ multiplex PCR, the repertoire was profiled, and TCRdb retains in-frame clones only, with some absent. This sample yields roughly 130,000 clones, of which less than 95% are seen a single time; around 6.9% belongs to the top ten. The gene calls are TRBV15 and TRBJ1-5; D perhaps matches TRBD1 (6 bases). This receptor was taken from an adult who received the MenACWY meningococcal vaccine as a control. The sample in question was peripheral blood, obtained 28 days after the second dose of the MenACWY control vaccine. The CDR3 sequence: CATSVAGVDDQPQHF. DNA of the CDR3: TGTGCCACCAGCGTGGCAGGGGTGGACGATCAGCCCCAGCATTTT.